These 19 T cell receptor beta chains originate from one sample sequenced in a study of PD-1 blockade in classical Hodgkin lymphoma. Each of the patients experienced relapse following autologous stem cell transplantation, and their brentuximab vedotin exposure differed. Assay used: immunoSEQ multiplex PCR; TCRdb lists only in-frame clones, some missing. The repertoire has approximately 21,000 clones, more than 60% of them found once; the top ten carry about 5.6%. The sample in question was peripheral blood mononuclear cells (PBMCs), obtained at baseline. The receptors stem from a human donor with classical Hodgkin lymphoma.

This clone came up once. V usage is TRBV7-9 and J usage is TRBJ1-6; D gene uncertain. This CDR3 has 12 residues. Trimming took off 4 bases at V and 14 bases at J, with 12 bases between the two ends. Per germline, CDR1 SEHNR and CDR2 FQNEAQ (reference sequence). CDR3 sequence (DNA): TGTGCCAGCAGCTCTGGACCGGGCGCCCTCCACTTT. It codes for CASSSGPGALHF.

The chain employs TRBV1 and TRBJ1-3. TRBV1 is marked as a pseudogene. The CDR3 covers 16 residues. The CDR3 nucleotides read TGCACCAGCAGCCAAGATAAGGGGAGACACCGGAACACCATATATTTT. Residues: CTSSQDKGRHRNTIYF.

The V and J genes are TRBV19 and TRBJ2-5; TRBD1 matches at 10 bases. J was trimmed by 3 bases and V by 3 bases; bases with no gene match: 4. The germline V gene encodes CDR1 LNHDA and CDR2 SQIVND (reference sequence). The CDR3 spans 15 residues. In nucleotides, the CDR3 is TGTGCCAGTAGTATTTCCGGGACAGGGGAAGAGACCCAGTACTTC. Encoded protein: CASSISGTGEETQYF.

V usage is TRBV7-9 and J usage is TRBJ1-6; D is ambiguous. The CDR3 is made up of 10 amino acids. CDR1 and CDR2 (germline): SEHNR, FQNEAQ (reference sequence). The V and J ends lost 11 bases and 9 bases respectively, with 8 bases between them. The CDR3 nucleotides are TGTGCCGTGGGTGGTTCACCCCTCCACTTT. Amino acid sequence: CAVGGSPLHF.

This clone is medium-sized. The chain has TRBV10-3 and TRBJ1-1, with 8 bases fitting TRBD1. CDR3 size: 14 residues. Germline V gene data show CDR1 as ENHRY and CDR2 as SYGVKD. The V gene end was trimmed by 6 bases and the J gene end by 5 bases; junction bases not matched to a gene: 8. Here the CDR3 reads CAISATGAETEAFF. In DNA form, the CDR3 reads TGTGCCATCAGCGCGACAGGGGCGGAAACTGAAGCTTTCTTT.

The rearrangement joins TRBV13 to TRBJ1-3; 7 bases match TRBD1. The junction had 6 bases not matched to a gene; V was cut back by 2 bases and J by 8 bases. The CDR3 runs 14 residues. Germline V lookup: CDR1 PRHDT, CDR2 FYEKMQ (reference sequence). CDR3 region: CASSLRDREDTIYF. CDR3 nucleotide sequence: TGTGCCAGCAGCTTAAGAGACAGGGAAGACACCATATATTTT.

CDR3 loop: CATSKDSQRLSYEQYF. In nucleotides, the CDR3 is TGTGCCACCTCTAAAGACAGTCAACGCCTGTCCTACGAGCAGTACTTC. The chain combines TRBV10-3 with TRBJ2-7, with D tentatively TRBD1 (5 bases). The CDR3 is made up of 16 amino acids. Trimming took 10 bases from V and 1 from J, leaving 23 bases between them. The germline V gene has CDR1 ENHRY and CDR2 SYGVKD.

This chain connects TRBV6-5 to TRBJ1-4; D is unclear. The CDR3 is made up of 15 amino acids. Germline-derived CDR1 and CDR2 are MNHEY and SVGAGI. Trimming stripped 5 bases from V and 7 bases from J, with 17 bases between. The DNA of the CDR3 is TGTGCCAGCAGTCCCCTTAGCGGGTCGAGTGAAAAACTGTTTTTT. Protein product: CASSPLSGSSEKLFF.

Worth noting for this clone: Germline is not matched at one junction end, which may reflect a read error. The CDR3 loop reads CACRGTSTDTQYF. The CDR3, as DNA: TGTGCCTGCAGGGGAACTAGCACAGATACGCAGTATTTT. The genes are TRBV6-5 and TRBJ2-3; possibly TRBD1 for D (6 bases). Germline CDR1 MNHEY, CDR2 SVGAGI. The CDR3 contains 13 residues.

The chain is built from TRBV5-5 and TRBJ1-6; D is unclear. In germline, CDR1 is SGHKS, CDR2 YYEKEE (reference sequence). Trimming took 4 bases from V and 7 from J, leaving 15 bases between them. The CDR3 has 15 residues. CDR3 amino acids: CASSQRGSGNSPLHF. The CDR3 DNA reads TGTGCCAGCAGCCAGCGGGGATCAGGAAATTCACCCCTCCACTTT.

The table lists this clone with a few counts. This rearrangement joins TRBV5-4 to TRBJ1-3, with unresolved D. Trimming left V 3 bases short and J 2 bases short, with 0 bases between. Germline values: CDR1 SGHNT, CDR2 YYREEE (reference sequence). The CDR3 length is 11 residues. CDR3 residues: CASSSGNTIYF. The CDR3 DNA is TGTGCCAGCAGCTCTGGAAACACCATATATTTT.

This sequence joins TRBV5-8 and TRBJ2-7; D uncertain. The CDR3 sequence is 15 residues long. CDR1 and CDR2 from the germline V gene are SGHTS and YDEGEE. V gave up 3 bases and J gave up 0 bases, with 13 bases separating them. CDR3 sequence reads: CASSYRVSFSYEQYF. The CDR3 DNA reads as TGTGCCAGCAGCTACCGAGTTTCCTTCTCCTACGAGCAGTACTTC.

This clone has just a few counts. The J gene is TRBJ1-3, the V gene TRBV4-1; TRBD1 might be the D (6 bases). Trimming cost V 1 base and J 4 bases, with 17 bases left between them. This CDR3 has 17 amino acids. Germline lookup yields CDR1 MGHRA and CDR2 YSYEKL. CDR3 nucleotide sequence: TGCGCCAGCAGCCAAGCCAGGGGAGGACTTTTCGGAAACACCATATATTTT. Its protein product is CASSQARGGLFGNTIYF.

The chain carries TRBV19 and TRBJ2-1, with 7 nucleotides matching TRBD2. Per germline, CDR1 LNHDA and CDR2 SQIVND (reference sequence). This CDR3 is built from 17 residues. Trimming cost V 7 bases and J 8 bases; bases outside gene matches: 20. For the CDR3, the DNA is TGTGCCAGTACTGGCGGGAGCTGGGCATTTGGTGGCTATGAGCAGTTCTTC. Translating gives CASTGGSWAFGGYEQFF.

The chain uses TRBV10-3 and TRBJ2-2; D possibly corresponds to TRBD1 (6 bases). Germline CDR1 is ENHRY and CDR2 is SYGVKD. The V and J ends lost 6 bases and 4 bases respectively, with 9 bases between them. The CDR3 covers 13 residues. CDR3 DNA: TGTGCCATCAGCCGACAGGCCACCGGGGAGCTGTTTTTT. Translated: CAISRQATGELFF.

CDR3 sequence (DNA): TGTGCCAGCAGTTTATCCCAGGGGTTCGGATCATGGGAGACCCAGTACTTC. Protein product: CASSLSQGFGSWETQYF. The chain uses TRBV28 and TRBJ2-5, with TRBD1 as a possible D gene (6 bases). The CDR3 is made up of 17 amino acids. Germline V gene sequence: CDR1 MDHEN, CDR2 SYDVKM. The V end was cut by 1 base, the J end by 5 bases, with 20 bases between.

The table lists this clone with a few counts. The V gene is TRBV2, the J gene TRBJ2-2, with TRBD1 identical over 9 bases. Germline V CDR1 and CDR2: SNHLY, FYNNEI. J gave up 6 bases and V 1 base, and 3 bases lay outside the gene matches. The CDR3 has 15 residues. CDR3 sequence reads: CASSEDRGLSGELFF. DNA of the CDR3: TGTGCCAGCAGTGAAGACAGGGGGCTCTCCGGGGAGCTGTTTTTT.

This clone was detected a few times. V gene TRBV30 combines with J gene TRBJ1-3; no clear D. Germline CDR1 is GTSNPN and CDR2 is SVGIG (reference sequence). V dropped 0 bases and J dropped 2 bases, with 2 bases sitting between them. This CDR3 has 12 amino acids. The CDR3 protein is CAWSVTGNTIYF. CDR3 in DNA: TGTGCCTGGAGTGTAACTGGAAACACCATATATTTT.

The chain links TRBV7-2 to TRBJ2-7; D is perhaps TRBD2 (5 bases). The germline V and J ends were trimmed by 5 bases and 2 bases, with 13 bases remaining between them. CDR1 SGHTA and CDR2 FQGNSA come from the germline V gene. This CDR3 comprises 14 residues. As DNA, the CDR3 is TGTGCCAGCAGCGCCCGGACTTTTACCTACGAGCAGTACTTC. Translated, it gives CASSARTFTYEQYF. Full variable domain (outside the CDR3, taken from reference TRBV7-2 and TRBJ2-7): GAGVSQSPSNKVTEKGKDVELRCDPISGHTALYWYRQSLGQGLEFLIYFQGNSAPDKSGLPSDRFSAERTGGSVSTLTIQRTQQEDSAVYLCASSARTFTYEQYFGPGTRLTVT.